This entry lists 18 T cell receptor beta chains sequenced from one sample in a study of T cell responses to AZD1222 COVID-19 vaccine. Here immunoSEQ multiplex PCR was the method, and the copy in TCRdb shows in-frame clones only, minus some. Among 110,000 to 150,000 clones listed, under 95% were seen once. The starting material was peripheral blood, obtained on day 0 of AZD1222 vaccination. The origin of the receptors is an adult in good health.

V is TRBV3-1 (or the pseudogene TRBV3-2) and J is TRBJ1-2, with a possible D match to TRBD1 (5 bases). There are 13 residues in the CDR3. V was cut by 5 bases and J by 3 bases, with 10 bases left in between. Germline CDR1 reads LGHDT; CDR2 reads YNNKEL (reference sequence). The DNA for the CDR3 is TGTGCCAGCAGCTGGGGCGGGGACTATGGCTACACCTTC. Translating it yields CASSWGGDYGYTF.

J is TRBJ2-7 and V is TRBV6-2 or TRBV6-3; possible D gene TRBD2, 5 bases. Germline CDR1 and CDR2: MNHEY and SVGEGT. Trimming cost V 4 bases and J 4 bases, with 11 bases left between them. The CDR3 has 13 residues. In DNA, the CDR3 is TGTGCCAGCAGTTTTGCGGGTCTATACGAGCAGTACTTC. This translates into CASSFAGLYEQYF.

This chain uses TRBV27 with TRBJ2-6; D uncertain. The length of the CDR3 is 13 residues. The germline V and J ends were trimmed by 8 bases and 2 bases, with 7 bases remaining between them. The germline V gene encodes CDR1 MNHEY and CDR2 SMNVEV (reference sequence). This CDR3 is CASYHPGANVLTF. The DNA of the CDR3 is TGTGCCAGCTACCATCCTGGGGCCAACGTCCTGACTTTC.

V is TRBV19 and J is TRBJ2-7; 11 bases match TRBD2. This CDR3 region has 14 residues. In germline, CDR1 is LNHDA, CDR2 SQIVND (reference sequence). V lost 4 bases and J lost 2; bases outside the gene matches: 1. CDR3 sequence reads: CASSSSGGAYEQYF. The CDR3 nucleotides are TGTGCCAGTAGTAGTAGCGGGGGGGCCTACGAGCAGTACTTC.

The J gene is TRBJ1-1, the V gene TRBV30; D not certain. Germline-derived CDR1 and CDR2 are GTSNPN and SVGIG (reference sequence). CDR3 length: 11 amino acids. V gave up 0 bases and J gave up 1 base, with 0 bases separating them. The chain's CDR3 is CAWSVNTEAFF. The DNA of the CDR3 is TGTGCCTGGAGTGTGAACACTGAAGCTTTCTTT.

The V and J genes are TRBV5-1 and TRBJ1-2; tentative D call: TRBD1 (6 bases). Germline CDR1 SGHRS, CDR2 YFSETQ. Trimming stripped 4 bases from V and 0 bases from J, with 16 bases between. The CDR3 is 16 amino acids. The CDR3 sequence: CASSLTGDGTNYGYTF. Here the CDR3 DNA reads TGCGCCAGCAGCCTGACAGGCGATGGGACTAACTATGGCTACACCTTC.

This chain connects TRBV4-1 to TRBJ1-1; the D is unclear. Looked up from germline, CDR1 is MGHRA and CDR2 is YSYEKL. The CDR3 consists of 16 residues. Trimming shortened V by 1 base and J by 4 bases, and 16 bases separated the two germline ends. CDR3 in DNA: TGCGCCAGCAGCCAAGCCCGGGGAGGGTCGCGCACTGAAGCTTTCTTT. This encodes CASSQARGGSRTEAFF.

The chain is built from TRBV4-1 and TRBJ1-1; maybe TRBD1 (5 bases). Germline V gives CDR1 MGHRA, CDR2 YSYEKL. The ends were cut back, 5 bases at V and 1 base at J, with 11 bases in the middle. This CDR3 has 14 residues. The CDR3, as DNA: TGCGCCAGCAGCGGTAGGACACAGAACACTGAAGCTTTCTTT. Amino acid sequence: CASSGRTQNTEAFF.

This chain links TRBV11-3 with TRBJ2-3; possible D gene TRBD1, 6 bases. CDR1 is SGHNT, CDR2 YENEEA, per germline. The CDR3 totals 15 residues. V gave up 5 bases and J gave up 2 bases, with 14 bases separating them. The CDR3 reads CASSPRTDLTDTQYF. CDR3 in DNA: TGTGCCAGCAGCCCACGGACAGACCTCACAGATACGCAGTATTTT.

The chain employs TRBV7-9 and TRBJ1-2, with unresolved D. The CDR3 is 16 amino acids. CDR1 and CDR2 from the germline V gene are SEHNR and FQNEAQ (reference sequence). The germline V and J ends were trimmed by 1 base and 7 bases, with 19 bases remaining between them. The CDR3 sequence is CASSLEGRHRYGGYTF. In nucleotides, the CDR3 is TGTGCCAGCAGCTTAGAAGGGAGACATCGCTATGGTGGCTACACCTTC.

There are a few counts of this clone. In DNA, the CDR3 is TGTGCCAGCAGTGAACTTAGGGCCTTGTATAGCAATCAGCCCCAGCATTTT. It yields the protein CASSELRALYSNQPQHF. The chain employs TRBV6-1 and TRBJ1-5; D remains unclear. The CDR3 spans 17 residues. Germline lookup yields CDR1 MNHNS and CDR2 SASEGT. Trimming took 2 bases from V and 0 from J, leaving 14 bases between them.

The chain carries TRBV4-1 and TRBJ1-1, with D perhaps TRBD1 (6 bases). V lost 3 bases, J lost 7 bases, and 18 bases lay in between. Germline values: CDR1 MGHRA, CDR2 YSYEKL. The CDR3 consists of 15 residues. CDR3 protein: CASSHPILNRVEAFF. The CDR3 nucleotides are TGCGCCAGCAGCCATCCTATACTGAACAGGGTTGAAGCTTTCTTT.

V gene TRBV7-2 combines with J gene TRBJ1-2, with TRBD1 matching over 8 bases. The V and J ends lost 4 bases and 11 bases, in that order; junction bases with no gene match: 6. The length of the CDR3 is 12 residues. Germline V lookup: CDR1 SGHTA, CDR2 FQGNSA. Written as DNA, the CDR3 is TGTGCCAGCAGCTCGCAGGGGGCCGGTTACACCTTC. Translated, it gives CASSSQGAGYTF.

The rearrangement links TRBV6-5 to TRBJ1-3; no firm D call. The CDR3 loop spans 16 amino acids. Germline values: CDR1 MNHEY, CDR2 SVGAGI. Trimming left V 4 bases short and J 0 bases short, with 13 bases between. In DNA, the CDR3 is TGTGCCAGCAGTTGGAACGGACCATTCTCTGGAAACACCATATATTTT. This translates into CASSWNGPFSGNTIYF.

The chain combines TRBV19 with TRBJ1-2; 7 bases are shared with TRBD1. Germline loops: CDR1 LNHDA, CDR2 SQIVND (reference sequence). The V and J ends lost 1 base and 5 bases, in that order; junction bases with no gene match: 10. The CDR3 has 16 amino acids. The CDR3 DNA sequence: TGTGCCAGTAGTATAGCCCGACAGGGCCCCAGATATGGCTACACCTTC. This encodes CASSIARQGPRYGYTF.

V is TRBV11-2 and J is TRBJ1-5; D gene ambiguous. The germline V and J ends were trimmed by 5 bases and 7 bases, with 12 bases remaining between them. The CDR3 extends over 13 amino acids. Germline assignment: CDR1 SGHAT and CDR2 FQNNGV. CDR3: CASSASTSQPQHF. As DNA, the CDR3 is TGTGCCAGCAGCGCGTCTACCTCCCAGCCCCAGCATTTT.

This chain connects TRBV6-5 to TRBJ1-1; D may be TRBD1 (5 bases). With 0 bases removed from V and 1 base from J, the gap between germline ends came to 12 bases. The CDR3 covers 16 residues. The germline gives CDR1 MNHEY, CDR2 SVGAGI. The CDR3 loop is CASSYSLAGRNTEAFF. The DNA for the CDR3 is TGTGCCAGCAGTTACTCCTTGGCAGGGAGGAACACTGAAGCTTTCTTT.

Here the CDR3 DNA reads TGTGCCAGCAGCCCGTTATCGGGGGGGGCCAATGAGCAGTTCTTC. Its protein product is CASSPLSGGANEQFF. This chain connects TRBV27 to TRBJ2-1; TRBD2 aligns across 8 bases. The V and J ends lost 6 bases and 6 bases, in that order; junction bases with no gene match: 10. The germline CDR1 and CDR2 sequences are MNHEY and SMNVEV (reference sequence). The CDR3 is 15 amino acids.